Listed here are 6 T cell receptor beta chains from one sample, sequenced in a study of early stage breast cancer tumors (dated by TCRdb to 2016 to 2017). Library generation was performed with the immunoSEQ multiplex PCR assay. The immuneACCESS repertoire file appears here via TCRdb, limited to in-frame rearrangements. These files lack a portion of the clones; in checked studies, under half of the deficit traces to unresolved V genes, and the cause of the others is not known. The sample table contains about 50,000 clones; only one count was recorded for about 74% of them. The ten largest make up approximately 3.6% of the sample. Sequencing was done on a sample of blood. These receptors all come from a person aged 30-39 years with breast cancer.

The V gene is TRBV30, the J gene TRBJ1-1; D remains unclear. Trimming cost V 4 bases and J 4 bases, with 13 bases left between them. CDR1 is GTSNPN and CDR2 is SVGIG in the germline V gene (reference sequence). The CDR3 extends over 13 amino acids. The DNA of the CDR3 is TGTGCCTGGAACAAAGGGCAGTTCACTGAAGCTTTCTTT. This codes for CAWNKGQFTEAFF. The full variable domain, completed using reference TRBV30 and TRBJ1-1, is SQTIHQWPATLVQPVGSPLSLECTVEGTSNPNLYWYRQAAGRGLQLLFYSVGIGQISSEVPQNLSASRPQDRQFILSSKKLLLSDSGFYLCAWNKGQFTEAFFGQGTRLTVV.

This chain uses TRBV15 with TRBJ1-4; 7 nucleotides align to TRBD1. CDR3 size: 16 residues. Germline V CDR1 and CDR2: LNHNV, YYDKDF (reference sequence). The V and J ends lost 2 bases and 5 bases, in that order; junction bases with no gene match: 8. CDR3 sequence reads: CATSRLQTGRNEKLFF. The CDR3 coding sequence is TGTGCCACCAGCAGACTTCAGACAGGGCGAAATGAAAAACTGTTTTTT.

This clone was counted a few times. The CDR3 sequence: CASSKTGFEAFF. CDR3 nucleotides: TGTGCCAGCAGCAAGACAGGGTTTGAAGCTTTCTTT. This rearrangement joins TRBV5-4 to TRBJ1-1; 7 nucleotides align to TRBD1. Germline lookup yields CDR1 SGHNT and CDR2 YYREEE (reference sequence). The CDR3 runs 12 residues. The ends lost 4 bases at V and 7 bases at J; junction bases unmatched: 4.

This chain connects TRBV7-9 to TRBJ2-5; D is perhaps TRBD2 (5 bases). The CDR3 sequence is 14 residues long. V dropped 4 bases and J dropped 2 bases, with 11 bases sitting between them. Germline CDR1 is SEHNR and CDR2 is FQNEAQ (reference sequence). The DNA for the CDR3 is TGTGCCAGCAGCTCATGGACTCTACAAGAGACCCAGTACTTC. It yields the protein CASSSWTLQETQYF. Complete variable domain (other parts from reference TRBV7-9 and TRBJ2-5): DTGVSQNPRHKITKRGQNVTFRCDPISEHNRLYWYRQTLGQGPEFLTYFQNEAQLEKSRLLSDRFSAERPKGSFSTLEIQRTEQGDSAMYLCASSSWTLQETQYFGPGTRLLVL.

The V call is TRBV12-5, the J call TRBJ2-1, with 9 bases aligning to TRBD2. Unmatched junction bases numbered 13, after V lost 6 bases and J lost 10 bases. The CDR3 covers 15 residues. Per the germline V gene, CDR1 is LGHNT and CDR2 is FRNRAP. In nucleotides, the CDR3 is TGTGCTAGTGGCTCCCTGGCTAGCGGGATAGGGGAGCAGTTCTTC. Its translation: CASGSLASGIGEQFF. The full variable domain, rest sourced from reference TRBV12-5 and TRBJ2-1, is DARVTQTPRHKVTEMGQEVTMRCQPILGHNTVFWYRQTMMQGLELLAYFRNRAPLDDSGMPKDRFSAEMPDATLATLKIQPSEPRDSAVYFCASGSLASGIGEQFFGPGTRLTVL.

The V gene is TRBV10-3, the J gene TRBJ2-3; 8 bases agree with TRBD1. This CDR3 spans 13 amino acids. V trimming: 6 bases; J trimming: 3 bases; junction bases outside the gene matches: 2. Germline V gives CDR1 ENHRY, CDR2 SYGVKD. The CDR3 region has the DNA TGTGCCATCAGCAGGGGGCCAACAGATACGCAGTATTTT. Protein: CAISRGPTDTQYF.